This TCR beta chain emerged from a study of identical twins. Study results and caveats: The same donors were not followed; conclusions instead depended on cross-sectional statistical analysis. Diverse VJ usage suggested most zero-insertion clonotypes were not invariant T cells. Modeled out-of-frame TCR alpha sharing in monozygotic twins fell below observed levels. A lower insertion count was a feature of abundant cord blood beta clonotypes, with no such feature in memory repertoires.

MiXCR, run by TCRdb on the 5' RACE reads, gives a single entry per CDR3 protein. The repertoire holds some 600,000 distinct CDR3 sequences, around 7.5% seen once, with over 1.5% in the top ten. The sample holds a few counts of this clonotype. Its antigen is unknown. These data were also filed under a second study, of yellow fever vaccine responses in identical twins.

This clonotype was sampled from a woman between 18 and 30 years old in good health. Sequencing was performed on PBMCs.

CDR3 sequence: CAISTGGTEAFF. The CDR3 region has the DNA TGTGCCATCTCAACGGGGGGGACTGAAGCTTTCTTT. This chain uses TRBV12-3 or TRBV12-4 with TRBJ1-1; a weak D match, TRBD1 (5 bases). V shed 10 bases and J shed 5 bases, with 14 bases lying between them. This CDR3 has 12 residues.